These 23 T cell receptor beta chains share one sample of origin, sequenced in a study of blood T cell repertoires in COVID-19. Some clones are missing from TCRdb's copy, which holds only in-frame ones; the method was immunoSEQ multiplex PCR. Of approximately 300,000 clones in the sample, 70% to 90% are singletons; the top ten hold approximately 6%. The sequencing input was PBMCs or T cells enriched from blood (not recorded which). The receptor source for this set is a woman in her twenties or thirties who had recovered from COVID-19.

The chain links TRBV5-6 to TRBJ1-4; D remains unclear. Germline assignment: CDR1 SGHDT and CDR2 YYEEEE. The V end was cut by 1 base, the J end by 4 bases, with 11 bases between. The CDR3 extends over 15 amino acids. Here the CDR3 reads CASSLKRPSNEKLFF. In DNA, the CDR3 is TGTGCCAGCAGCTTGAAGCGACCGAGTAATGAAAAACTGTTTTTT.

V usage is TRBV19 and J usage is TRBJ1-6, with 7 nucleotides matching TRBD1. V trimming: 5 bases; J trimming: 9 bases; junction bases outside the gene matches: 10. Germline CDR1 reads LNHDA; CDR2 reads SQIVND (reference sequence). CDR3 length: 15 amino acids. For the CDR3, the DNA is TGTGCCAGTAGTGAGGGAAACAGGGGCCGTTCACCCCTCCACTTT. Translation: CASSEGNRGRSPLHF.

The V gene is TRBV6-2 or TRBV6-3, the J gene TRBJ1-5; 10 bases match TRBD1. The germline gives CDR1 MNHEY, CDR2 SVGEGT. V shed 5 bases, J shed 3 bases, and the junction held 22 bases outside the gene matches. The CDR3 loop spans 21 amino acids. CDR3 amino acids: CASSLNPRDRGMRPDNQPQHF. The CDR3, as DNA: TGTGCCAGCAGTCTAAACCCCCGGGACAGGGGTATGAGGCCTGACAATCAGCCCCAGCATTTT.

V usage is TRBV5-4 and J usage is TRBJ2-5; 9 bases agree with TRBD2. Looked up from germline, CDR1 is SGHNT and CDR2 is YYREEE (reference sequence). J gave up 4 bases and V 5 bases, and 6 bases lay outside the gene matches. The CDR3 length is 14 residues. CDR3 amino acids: CASRRGGNGETQYF. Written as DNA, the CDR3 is TGTGCCAGCAGGCGGGGGGGGAATGGAGAGACCCAGTACTTC.

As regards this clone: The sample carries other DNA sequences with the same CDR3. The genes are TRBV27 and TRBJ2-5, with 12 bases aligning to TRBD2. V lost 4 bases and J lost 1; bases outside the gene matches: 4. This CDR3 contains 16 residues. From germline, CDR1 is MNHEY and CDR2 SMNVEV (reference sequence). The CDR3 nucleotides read TGTGCCAGCAGTTCTCTAGCGGGGGGGCCCCAAGAGACCCAGTACTTC. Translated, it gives CASSSLAGGPQETQYF.

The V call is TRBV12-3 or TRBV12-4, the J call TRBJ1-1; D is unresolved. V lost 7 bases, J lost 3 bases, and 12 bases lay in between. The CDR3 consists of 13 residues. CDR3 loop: CASKTEGDTEAFF. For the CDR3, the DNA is TGTGCCAGCAAGACCGAGGGTGACACTGAAGCTTTCTTT.

The CDR3 DNA follows: TGTGCCAGCAGTTACCGGACGGGGTCCACTGAAGCTTTCTTT. Translated: CASSYRTGSTEAFF. The V call is TRBV6-5, the J call TRBJ1-1; no firm D call. V shed 2 bases and J shed 4 bases, with 11 bases lying between them. Germline V gives CDR1 MNHEY, CDR2 SVGAGI. The CDR3 totals 14 residues.

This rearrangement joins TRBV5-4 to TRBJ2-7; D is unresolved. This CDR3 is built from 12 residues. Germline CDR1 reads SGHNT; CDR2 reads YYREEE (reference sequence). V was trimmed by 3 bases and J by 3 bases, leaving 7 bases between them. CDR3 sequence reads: CASSSQNYEQYF. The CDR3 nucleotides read TGTGCCAGCAGCTCACAAAACTACGAGCAGTACTTC. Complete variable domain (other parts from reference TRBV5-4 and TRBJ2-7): ETGVTQSPTHLIKTRGQQVTLRCSSQSGHNTVSWYQQALGQGPQFIFQYYREEENGRGNFPPRFSGLQFPNYSSELNVNALELDDSALYLCASSSQNYEQYFGPGTRLTVT.

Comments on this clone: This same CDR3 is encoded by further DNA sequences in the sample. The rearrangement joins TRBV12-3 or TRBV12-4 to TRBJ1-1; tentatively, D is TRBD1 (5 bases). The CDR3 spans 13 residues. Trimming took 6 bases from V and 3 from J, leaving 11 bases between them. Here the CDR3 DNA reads TGTGCCAGCAGCCGGCGGGGGGACACTGAAGCTTTCTTT. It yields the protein CASSRRGDTEAFF.

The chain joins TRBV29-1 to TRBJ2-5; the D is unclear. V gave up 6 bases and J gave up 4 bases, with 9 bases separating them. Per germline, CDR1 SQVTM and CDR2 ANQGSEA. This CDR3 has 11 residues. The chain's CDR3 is CSVRLGETQYF. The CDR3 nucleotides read TGCAGCGTGCGACTCGGAGAGACCCAGTACTTC.

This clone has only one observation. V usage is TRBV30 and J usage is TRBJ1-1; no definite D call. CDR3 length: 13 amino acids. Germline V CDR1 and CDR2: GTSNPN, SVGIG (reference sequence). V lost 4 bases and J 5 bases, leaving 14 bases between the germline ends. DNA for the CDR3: TGTGCCTGGAAACCGGTCAAAAGAACTGAAGCTTTCTTT. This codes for CAWKPVKRTEAFF.

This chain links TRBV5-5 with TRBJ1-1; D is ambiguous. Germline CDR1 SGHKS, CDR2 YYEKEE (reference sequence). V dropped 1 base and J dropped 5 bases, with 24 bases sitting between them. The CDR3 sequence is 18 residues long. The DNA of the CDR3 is TGTGCCAGCAGCTTGTACGGGTTCCCCCGAATTGAGGATACTGAAGCTTTCTTT. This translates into CASSLYGFPRIEDTEAFF.

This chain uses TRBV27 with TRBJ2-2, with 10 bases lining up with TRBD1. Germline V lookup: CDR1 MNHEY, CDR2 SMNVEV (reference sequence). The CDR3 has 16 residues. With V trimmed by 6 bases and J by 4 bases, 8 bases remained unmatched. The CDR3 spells CASSRRDRGSTGELFF. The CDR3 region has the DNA TGTGCCAGCAGCCGCCGGGACAGGGGTAGCACCGGGGAGCTGTTTTTT.

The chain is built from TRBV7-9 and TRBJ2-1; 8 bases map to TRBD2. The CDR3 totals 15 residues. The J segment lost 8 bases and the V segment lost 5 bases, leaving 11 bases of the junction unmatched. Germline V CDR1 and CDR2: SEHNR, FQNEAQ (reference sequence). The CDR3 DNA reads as TGTGCCAGCAGCCCTCGGGGGGGCCGTTTAGATGAGCAGTTCTTC. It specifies CASSPRGGRLDEQFF.

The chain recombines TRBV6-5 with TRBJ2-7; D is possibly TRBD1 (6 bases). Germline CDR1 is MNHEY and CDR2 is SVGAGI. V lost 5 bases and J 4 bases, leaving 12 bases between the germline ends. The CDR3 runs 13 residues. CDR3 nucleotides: TGTGCCAGCAGTACAGGGTCCGTATACGAGCAGTACTTC. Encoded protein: CASSTGSVYEQYF.

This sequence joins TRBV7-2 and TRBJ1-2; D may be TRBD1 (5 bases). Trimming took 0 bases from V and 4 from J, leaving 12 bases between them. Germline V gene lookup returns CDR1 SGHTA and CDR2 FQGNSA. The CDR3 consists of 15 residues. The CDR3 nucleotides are TGTGCCAGCAGCTTAGCGACTGGGGGGGGCTATGGCTACACCTTC. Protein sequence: CASSLATGGGYGYTF. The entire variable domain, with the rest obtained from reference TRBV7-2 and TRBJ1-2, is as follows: GAGVSQSPSNKVTEKGKDVELRCDPISGHTALYWYRQSLGQGLEFLIYFQGNSAPDKSGLPSDRFSAERTGGSVSTLTIQRTQQEDSAVYLCASSLATGGGYGYTFGSGTRLTVV.

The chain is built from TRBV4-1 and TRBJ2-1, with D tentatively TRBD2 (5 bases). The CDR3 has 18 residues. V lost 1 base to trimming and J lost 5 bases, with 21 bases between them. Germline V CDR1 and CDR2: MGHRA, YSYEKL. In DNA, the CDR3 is TGCGCCAGCAGCCAAGTGTTGCAGGTGAGGGCGGGCAACAATGAGCAGTTCTTC. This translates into CASSQVLQVRAGNNEQFF.

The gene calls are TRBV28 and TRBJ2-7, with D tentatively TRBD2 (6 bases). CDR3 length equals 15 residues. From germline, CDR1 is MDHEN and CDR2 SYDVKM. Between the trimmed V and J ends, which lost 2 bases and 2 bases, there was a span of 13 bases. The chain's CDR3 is CASSLRGGLPYEQYF. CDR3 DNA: TGTGCCAGCAGTTTAAGGGGAGGCCTACCCTACGAGCAGTACTTC. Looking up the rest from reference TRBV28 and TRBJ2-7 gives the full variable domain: DVKVTQSSRYLVKRTGEKVFLECVQDMDHENMFWYRQDPGLGLRLIYFSYDVKMKEKGDIPEGYSVSREKKERFSLILESASTNQTSMYLCASSLRGGLPYEQYFGPGTRLTVT.

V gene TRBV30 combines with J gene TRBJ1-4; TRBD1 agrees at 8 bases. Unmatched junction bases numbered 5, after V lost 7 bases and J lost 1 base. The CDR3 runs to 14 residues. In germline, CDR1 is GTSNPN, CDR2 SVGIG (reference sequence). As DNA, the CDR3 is TGTGCCTCCCAAGACAGGGGAACTAATGAAAAACTGTTTTTT. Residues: CASQDRGTNEKLFF.

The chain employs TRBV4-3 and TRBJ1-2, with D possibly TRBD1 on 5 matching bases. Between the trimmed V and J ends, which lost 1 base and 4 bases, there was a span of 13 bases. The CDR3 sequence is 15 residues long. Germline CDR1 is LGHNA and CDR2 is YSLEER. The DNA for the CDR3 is TGCGCCAGCAGCCAAGCCCGGGGGGTTTCCTATGGCTACACCTTC. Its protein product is CASSQARGVSYGYTF.

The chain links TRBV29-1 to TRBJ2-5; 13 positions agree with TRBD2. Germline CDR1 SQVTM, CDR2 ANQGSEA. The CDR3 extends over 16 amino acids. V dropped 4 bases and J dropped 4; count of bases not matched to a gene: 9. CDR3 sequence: CSVATSGGYWGETQYF. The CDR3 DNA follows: TGCAGCGTTGCGACTAGCGGGGGGTATTGGGGAGAGACCCAGTACTTC.

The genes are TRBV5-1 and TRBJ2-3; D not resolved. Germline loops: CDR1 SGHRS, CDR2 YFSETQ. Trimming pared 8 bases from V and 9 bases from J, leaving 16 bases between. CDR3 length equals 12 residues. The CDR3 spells CASGPSFETQYF. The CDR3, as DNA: TGCGCCAGTGGCCCTAGTTTTGAGACGCAGTATTTT.

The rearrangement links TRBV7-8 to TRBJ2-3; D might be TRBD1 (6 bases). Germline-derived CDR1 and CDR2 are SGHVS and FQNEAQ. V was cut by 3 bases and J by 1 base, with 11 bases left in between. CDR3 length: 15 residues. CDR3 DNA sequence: TGTGCCAGCAGCTTGACGGGACACGGCACAGATACGCAGTATTTT. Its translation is CASSLTGHGTDTQYF.